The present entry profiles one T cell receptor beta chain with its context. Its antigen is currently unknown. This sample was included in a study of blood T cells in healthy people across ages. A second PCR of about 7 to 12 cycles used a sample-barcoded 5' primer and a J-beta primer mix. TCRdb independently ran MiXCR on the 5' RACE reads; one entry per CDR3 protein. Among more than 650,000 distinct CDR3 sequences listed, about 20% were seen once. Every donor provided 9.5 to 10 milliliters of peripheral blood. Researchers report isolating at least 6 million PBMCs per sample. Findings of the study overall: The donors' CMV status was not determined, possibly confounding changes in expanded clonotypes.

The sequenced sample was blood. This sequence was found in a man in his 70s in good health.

The CDR3 is CASSIRTKSYEQYF. As DNA, the CDR3 is TGTGCCAGTAGTATACGGACGAAATCCTACGAGCAGTACTTC. The V call is TRBV19, the J call TRBJ2-7, with D unresolved. The CDR3 consists of 14 residues. Trimming stripped 2 bases from V and 1 base from J, with 9 bases between. Germline V gene lookup returns CDR1 LNHDA and CDR2 SQIVND (reference sequence).